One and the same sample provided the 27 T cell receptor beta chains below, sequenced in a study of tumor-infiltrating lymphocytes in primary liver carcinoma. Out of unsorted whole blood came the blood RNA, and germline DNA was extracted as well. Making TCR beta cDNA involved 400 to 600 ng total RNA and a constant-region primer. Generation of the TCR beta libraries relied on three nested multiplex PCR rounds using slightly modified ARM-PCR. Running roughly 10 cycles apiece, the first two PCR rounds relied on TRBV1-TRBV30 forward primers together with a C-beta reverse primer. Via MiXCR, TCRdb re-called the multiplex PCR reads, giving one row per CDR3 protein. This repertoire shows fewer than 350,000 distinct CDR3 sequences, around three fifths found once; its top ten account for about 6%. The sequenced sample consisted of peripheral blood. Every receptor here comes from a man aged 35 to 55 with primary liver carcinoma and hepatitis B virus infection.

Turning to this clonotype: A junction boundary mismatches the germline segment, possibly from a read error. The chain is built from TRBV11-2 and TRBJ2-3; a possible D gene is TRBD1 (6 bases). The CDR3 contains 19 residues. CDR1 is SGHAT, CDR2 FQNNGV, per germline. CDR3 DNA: TGTGCCAGCAGCCTCATATCAGTACAGGGATTGTTGAGCACAGATAAGCAGTATTTT. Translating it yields CASSLISVQGLLSTDKQYF. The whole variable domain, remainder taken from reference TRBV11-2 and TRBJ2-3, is EAGVAQSPRYKIIEKRQSVAFWCNPISGHATLYWYQQILGQGPKLLIQFQNNGVVDDSQLPKDRFSAERLKGVDSTLKIQPAKLEDSAVYLCASSLISVQGLLSTDKQYFGPGTRLTVL.

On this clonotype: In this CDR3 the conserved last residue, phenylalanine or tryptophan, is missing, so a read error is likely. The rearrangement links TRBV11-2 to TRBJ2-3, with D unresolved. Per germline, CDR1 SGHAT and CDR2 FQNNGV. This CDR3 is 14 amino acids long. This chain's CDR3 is CASSLELYTDTQYS. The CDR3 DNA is TGCGCCAGCAGCTTAGAACTTTACACCGATACGCAGTATTCC.

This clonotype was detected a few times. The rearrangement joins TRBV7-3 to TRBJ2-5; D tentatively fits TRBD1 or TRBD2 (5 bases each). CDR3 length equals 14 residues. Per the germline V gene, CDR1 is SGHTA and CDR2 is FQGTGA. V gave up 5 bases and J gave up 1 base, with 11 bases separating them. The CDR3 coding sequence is TGTGCCAGCAGCAATACCGGGACCCAAGAGACCCAGTACTTC. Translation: CASSNTGTQETQYF.

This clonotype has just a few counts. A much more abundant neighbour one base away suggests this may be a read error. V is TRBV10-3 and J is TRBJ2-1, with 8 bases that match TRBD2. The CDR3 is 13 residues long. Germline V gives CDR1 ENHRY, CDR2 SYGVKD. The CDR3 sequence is CAIRMTSEGEHFF. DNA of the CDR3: TGTGCCATCAGGATGACTAGCGAGGGTGAGCACTTCTTC.

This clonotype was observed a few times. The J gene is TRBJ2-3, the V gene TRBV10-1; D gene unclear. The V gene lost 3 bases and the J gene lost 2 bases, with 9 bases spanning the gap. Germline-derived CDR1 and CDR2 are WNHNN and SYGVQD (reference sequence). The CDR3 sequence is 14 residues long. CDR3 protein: CASSETVDTDTQYF. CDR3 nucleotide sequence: TGCGCCAGCAGTGAAACCGTGGACACAGATACGCAGTATTTT.

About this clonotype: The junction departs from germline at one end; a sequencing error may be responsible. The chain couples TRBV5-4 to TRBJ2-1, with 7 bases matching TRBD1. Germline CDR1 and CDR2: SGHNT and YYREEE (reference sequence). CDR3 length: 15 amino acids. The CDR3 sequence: CASSFDRDGYNEHFF. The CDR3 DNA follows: TGTGCCAGCAGCTTCGACAGGGACGGTTACAATGAGCACTTCTTC.

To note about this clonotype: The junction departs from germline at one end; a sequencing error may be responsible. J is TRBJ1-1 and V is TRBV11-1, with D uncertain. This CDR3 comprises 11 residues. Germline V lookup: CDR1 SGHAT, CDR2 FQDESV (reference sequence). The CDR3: CASSSGSEVFF. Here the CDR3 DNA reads TGTGCCAGTAGCTCAGGAAGTGAAGTTTTCTTT.

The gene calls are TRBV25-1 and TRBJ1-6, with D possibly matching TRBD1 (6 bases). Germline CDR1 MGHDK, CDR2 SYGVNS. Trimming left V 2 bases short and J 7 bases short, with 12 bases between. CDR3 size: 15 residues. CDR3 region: CASSEGQGWNSPLHF. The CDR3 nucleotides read TGTGCCAGCAGTGAAGGTCAGGGGTGGAATTCACCCCTCCACTTT.

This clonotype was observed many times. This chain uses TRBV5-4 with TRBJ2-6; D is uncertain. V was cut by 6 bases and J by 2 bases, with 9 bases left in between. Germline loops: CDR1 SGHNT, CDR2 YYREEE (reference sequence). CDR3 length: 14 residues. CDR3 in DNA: TGTGCCAGCATTCCTTCCCCTGGGGCCAACGTCCTGACTTTC. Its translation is CASIPSPGANVLTF.

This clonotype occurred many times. Here the CDR3 reads CASSDSVGSYNEQFF. The CDR3 DNA is TGTGCCAGCAGTGACAGTGTCGGTTCCTACAATGAGCAGTTCTTC. The chain links TRBV12-3 or TRBV12-4 to TRBJ2-1; possibly TRBD1 for D (5 bases). The CDR3 is made up of 15 amino acids. V lost 5 bases and J 1 base, leaving 12 bases between the germline ends.

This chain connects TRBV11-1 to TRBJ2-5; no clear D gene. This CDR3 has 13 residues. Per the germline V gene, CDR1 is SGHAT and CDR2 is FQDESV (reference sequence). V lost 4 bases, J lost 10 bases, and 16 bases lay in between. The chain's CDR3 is CASSWAPRGDQYF. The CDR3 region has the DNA TGTGCCAGCAGCTGGGCCCCGAGAGGAGACCAGTACTTC. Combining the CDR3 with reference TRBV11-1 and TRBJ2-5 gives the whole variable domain EAEVAQSPRYKITEKSQAVAFWCDPISGHATLYWYRQILGQGPELLVQFQDESVVDDSQLPKDRFSAERLKGVDSTLKIQPAELGDSAMYLCASSWAPRGDQYFGPGTRLLVL.

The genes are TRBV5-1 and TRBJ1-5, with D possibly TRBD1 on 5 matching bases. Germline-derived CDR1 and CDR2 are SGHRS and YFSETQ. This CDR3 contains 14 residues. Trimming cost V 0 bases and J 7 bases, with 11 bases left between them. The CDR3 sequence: CASSLDGGRQPQHF. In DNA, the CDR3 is TGCGCCAGCAGCTTGGATGGGGGTCGGCAGCCCCAGCATTTT.

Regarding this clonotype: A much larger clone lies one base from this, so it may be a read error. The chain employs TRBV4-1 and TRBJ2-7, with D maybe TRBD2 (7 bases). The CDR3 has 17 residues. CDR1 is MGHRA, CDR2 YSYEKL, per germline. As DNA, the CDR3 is TGCGCCAGCAGCCGGAACCCGCTGGGGGGGGCAACCTACGAGCTGTACTTC. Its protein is CASSRNPLGGATYELYF.

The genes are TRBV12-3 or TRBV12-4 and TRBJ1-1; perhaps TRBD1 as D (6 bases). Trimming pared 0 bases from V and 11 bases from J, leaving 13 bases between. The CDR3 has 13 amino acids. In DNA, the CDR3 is TGTGCCAGCAGTTTAGCACAGGGTAAAGGGGCTTTCTTT. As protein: CASSLAQGKGAFF.

Written as DNA, the CDR3 is TGTAATAGCAGCCCCTATCGGACTAGCGGGGTGTCCTACGAGCAGTACTTC. Its translation: CNSSPYRTSGVSYEQYF. The chain recombines TRBV11-2 with TRBJ2-7; 12 bases match TRBD2. The length of the CDR3 is 17 residues. Germline V gene lookup returns CDR1 SGHAT and CDR2 FQNNGV.

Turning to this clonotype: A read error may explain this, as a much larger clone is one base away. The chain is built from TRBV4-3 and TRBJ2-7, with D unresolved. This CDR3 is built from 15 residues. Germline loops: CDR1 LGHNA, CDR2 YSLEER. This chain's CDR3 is CTSSHNTGSSYEQYF. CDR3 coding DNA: TGCACCAGCAGCCATAATACCGGTAGCTCCTACGAGCAGTACTTC.

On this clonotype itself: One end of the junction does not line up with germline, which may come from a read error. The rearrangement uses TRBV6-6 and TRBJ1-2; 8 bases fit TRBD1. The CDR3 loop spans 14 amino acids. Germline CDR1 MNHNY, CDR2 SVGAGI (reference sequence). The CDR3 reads CVSRPQGADYGYTF. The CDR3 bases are TGTGTCAGCAGGCCTCAGGGGGCGGACTATGGCTACACCTTC.

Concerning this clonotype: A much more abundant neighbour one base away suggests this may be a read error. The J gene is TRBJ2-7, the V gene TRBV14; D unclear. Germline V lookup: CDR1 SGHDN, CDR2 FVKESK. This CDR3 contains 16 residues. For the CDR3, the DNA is TGTGCCAGCAGCCAACTCAACTGGCCCGGGTCCTACAAGCAGTACTTC. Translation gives CASSQLNWPGSYKQYF. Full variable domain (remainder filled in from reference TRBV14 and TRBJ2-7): EAGVTQFPSHSVIEKGQTVTLRCDPISGHDNLYWYRRVMGKEIKFLLHFVKESKQDESGMPNNRFLAERTGGTYSTLKVQPAELEDSGVYFCASSQLNWPGSYKQYFGPGTRLTVT.

CDR3 residues: CSVGLAVAQETQYF. In DNA, the CDR3 is TGCAGCGTTGGACTAGCGGTAGCTCAAGAGACCCAGTACTTC. The chain joins TRBV29-1 to TRBJ2-5; 9 bases line up with TRBD2. Germline trimming cut 4 bases from V and 2 bases from J; bases unmatched to any gene: 5. There are 14 residues in the CDR3. The germline CDR1 and CDR2 sequences are SQVTM and ANQGSEA.

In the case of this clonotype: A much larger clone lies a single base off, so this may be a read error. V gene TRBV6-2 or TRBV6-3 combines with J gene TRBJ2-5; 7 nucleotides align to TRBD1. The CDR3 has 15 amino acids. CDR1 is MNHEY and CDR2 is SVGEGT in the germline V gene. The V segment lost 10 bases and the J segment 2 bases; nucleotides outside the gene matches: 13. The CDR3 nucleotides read TGTGCCAACAGCCGATGGTCAGGGGGACAAGAGACCCAGTACTTC. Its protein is CANSRWSGGQETQYF.

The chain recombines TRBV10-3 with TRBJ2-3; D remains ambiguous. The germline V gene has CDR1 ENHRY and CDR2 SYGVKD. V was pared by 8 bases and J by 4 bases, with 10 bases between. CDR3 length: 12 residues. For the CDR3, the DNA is TGTGCCATCGGACCCTCAGCAGATACGCAGTATTTT. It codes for CAIGPSADTQYF.

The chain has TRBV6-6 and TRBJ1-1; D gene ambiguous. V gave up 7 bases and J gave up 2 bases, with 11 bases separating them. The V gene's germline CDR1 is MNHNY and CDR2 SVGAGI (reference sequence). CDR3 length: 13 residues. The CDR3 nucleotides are TGTGCCAGCAAGGGTCCACTTAACACTGAAGCTTTCTTT. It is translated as CASKGPLNTEAFF.

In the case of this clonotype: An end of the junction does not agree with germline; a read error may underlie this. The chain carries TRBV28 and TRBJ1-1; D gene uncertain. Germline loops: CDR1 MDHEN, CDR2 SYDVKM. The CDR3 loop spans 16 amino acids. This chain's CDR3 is CTSSPIGLGSGTEAFF. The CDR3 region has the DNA TGTACCAGCAGTCCAATAGGGCTGGGGAGTGGCACTGAAGCTTTCTTT.

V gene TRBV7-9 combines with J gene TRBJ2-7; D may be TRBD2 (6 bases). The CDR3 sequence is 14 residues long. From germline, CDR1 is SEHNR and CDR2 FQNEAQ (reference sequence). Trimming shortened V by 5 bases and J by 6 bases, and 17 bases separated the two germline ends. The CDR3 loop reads CASSLRDWASEQYF. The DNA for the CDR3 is TGTGCCAGCAGCCTCCGGGACTGGGCTTCCGAGCAGTACTTC.

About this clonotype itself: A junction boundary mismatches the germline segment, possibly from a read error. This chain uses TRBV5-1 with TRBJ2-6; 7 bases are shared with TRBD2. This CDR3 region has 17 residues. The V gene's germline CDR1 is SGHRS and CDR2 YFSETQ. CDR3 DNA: TGCGCCAGCGCTAACGGGCGGGAGAGCTCTGGGGCCAACGTACTGACTTTC. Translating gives CASANGRESSGANVLTF.

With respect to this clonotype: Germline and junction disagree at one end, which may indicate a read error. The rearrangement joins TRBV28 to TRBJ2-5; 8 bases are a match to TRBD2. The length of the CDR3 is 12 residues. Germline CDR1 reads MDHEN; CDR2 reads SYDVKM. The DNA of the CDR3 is TGTGCCACCACTAGCGGCCAAGAGACCCGGTACTTC. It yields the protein CATTSGQETRYF.

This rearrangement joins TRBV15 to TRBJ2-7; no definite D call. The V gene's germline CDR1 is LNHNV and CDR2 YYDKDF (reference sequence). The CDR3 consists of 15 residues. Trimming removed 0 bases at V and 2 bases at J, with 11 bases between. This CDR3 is CATSRDLQRAYEQYF. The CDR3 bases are TGTGCCACCAGCAGAGATCTACAGCGTGCCTACGAGCAGTACTTC.